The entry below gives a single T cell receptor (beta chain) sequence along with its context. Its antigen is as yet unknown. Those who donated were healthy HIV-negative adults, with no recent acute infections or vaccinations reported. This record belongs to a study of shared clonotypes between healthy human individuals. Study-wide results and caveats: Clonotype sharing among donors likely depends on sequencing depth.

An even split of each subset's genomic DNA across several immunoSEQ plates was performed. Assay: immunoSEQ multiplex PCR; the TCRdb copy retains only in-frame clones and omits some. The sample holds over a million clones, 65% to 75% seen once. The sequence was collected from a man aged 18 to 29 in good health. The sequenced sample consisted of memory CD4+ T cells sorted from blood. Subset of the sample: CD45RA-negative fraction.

The DNA of the CDR3 is TGTGCCAGAAGCTTTGGCGACAGTAGCTACGAGCAGTACTTC. It yields the protein CARSFGDSSYEQYF. The chain joins TRBV7-5 to TRBJ2-7; no check of the table's D call, TRBD1, against the DNA was made. TRBV7-5 is deemed a pseudogene. This CDR3 is 14 amino acids long.